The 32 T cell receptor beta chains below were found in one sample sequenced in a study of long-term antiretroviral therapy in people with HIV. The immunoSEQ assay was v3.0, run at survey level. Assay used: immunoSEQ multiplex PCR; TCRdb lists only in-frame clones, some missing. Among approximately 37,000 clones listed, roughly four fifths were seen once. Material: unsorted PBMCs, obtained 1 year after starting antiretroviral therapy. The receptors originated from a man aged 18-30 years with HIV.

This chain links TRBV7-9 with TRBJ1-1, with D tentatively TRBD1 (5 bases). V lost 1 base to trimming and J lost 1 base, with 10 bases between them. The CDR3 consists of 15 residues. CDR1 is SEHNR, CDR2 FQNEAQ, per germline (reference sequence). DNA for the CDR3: TGTGCCAGCAGCTTAGGAGGGGTGGGGAACACTGAAGCTTTCTTT. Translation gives CASSLGGVGNTEAFF.

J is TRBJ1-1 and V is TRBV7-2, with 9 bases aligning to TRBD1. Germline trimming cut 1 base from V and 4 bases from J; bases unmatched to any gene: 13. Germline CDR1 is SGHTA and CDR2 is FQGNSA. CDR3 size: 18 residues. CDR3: CASSLESTYRGRTTEAFF. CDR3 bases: TGTGCCAGCAGCTTAGAGAGTACTTACAGGGGGCGGACCACTGAAGCTTTCTTT.

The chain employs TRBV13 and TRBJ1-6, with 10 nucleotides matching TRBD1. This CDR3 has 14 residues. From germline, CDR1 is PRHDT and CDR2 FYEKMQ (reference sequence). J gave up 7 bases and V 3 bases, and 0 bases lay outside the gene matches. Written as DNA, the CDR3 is TGTGCCAGCAGCTTGGACAGGGGGAATTCACCCCTCCACTTT. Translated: CASSLDRGNSPLHF.

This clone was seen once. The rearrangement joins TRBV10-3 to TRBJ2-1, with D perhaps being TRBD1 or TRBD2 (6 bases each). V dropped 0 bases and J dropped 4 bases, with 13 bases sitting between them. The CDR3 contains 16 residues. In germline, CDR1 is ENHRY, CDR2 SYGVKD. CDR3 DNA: TGTGCCATCAGTGAGTCACCGGGGGCGTCTTACAATGAGCAGTTCTTC. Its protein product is CAISESPGASYNEQFF.

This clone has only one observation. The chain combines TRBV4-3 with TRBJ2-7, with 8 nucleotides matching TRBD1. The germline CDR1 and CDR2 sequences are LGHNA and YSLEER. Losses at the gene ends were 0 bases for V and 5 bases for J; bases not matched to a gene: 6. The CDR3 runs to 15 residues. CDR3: CASSQDRTGKDEQYF. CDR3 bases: TGCGCCAGCAGCCAAGATCGGACAGGGAAGGACGAGCAGTACTTC.

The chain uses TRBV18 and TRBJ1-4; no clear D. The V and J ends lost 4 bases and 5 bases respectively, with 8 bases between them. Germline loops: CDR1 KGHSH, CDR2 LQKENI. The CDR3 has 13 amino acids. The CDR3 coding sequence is TGTGCCAGCTCACAGAGCTCAAATGAAAAACTGTTTTTT. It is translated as CASSQSSNEKLFF.

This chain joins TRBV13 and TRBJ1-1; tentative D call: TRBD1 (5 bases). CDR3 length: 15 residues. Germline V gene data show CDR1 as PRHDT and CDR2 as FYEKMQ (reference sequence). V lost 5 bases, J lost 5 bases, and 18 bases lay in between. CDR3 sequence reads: CASSQDGRGRTEAFF. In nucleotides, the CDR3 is TGTGCCAGCAGCCAAGACGGGCGGGGGAGGACTGAAGCTTTCTTT.

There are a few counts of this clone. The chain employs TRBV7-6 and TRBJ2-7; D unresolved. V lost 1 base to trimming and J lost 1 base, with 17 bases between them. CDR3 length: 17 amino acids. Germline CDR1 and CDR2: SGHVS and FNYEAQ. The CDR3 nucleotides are TGTGCCAGCAGCTTAGGGTCAAGTCCCTCCGGGTCCTACGAGCAGTACTTC. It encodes CASSLGSSPSGSYEQYF.

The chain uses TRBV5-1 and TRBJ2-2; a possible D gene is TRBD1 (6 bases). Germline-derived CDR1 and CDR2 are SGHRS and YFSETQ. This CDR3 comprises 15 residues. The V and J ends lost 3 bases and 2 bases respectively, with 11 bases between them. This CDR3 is CASSWPGTNTGELFF. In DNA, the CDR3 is TGCGCCAGCAGCTGGCCCGGGACAAACACCGGGGAGCTGTTTTTT.

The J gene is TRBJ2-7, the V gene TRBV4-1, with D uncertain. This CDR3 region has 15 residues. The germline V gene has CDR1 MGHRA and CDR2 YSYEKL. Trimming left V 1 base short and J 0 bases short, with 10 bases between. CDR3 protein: CASSQGTGDSYEQYF. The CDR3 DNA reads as TGCGCCAGCAGCCAAGGGACCGGAGACTCCTACGAGCAGTACTTC.

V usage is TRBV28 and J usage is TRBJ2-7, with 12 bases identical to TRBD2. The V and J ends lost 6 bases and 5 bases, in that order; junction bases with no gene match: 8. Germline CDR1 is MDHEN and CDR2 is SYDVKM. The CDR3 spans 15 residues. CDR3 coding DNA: TGTGCCAGCAGACAAACTAGCGGGAGGAAGAACGAGCAGTACTTC. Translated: CASRQTSGRKNEQYF.

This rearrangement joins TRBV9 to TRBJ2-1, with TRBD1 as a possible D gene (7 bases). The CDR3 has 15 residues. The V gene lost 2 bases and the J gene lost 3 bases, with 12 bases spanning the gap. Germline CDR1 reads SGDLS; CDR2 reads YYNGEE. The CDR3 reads CASSVHRGGYNEQFF. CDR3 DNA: TGTGCCAGCAGCGTCCACAGGGGAGGCTACAATGAGCAGTTCTTC.

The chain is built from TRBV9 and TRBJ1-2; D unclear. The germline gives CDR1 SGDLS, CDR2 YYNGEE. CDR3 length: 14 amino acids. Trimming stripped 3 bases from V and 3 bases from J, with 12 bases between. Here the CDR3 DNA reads TGTGCCAGCAGCGATGGAATTGGGGACTATGGCTACACCTTC. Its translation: CASSDGIGDYGYTF.

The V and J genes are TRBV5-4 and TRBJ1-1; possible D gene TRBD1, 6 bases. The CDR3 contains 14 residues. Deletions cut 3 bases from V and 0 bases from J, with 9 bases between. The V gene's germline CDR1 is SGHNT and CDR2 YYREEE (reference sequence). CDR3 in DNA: TGTGCCAGCAGCTGGACAGCGATGAACACTGAAGCTTTCTTT. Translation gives CASSWTAMNTEAFF.

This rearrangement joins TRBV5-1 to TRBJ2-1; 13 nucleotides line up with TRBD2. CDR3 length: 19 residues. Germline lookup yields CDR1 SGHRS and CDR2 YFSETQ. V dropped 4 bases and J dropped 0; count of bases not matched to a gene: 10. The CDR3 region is CASSITSGGALPSYNEQFF. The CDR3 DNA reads TGCGCCAGCAGCATAACTAGCGGGGGGGCCCTGCCCTCCTACAATGAGCAGTTCTTC.

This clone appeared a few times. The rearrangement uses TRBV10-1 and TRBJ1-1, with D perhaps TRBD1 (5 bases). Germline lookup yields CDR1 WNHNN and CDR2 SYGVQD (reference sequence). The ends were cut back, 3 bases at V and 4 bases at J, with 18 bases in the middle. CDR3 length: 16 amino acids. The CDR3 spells CASSDTGVSSSTEAFF. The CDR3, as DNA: TGCGCCAGCAGTGACACGGGGGTATCTTCGAGCACTGAAGCTTTCTTT.

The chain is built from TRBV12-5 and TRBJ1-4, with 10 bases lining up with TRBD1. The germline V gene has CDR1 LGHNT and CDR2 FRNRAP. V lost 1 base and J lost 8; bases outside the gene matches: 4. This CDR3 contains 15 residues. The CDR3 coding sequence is TGTGCTAGTGGTTTGGACGGGACAGGGGAAGAAAAACTGTTTTTT. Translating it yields CASGLDGTGEEKLFF.

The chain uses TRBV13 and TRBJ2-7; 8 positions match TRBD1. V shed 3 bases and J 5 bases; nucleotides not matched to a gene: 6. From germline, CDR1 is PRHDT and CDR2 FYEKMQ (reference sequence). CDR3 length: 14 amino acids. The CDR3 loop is CASSFRTGSDEQYF. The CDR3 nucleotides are TGTGCCAGCAGCTTCCGGACAGGGTCGGACGAGCAGTACTTC.

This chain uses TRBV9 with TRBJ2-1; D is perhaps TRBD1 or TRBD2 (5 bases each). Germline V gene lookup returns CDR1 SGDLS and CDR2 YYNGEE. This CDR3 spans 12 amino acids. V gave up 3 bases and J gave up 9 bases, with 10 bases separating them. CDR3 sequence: CASSGGGTEQFF. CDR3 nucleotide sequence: TGTGCCAGCAGCGGGGGTGGGACTGAGCAGTTCTTC.

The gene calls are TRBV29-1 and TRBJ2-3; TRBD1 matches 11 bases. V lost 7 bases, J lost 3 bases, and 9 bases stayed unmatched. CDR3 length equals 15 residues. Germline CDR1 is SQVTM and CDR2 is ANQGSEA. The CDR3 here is CSAPPRDRGTDTQYF. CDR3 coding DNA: TGCAGCGCTCCCCCCCGGGACAGGGGGACAGATACGCAGTATTTT.

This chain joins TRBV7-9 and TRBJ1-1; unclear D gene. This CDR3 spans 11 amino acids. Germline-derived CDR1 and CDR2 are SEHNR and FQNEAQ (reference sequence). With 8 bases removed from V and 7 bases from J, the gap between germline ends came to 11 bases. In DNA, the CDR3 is TGTGCCAGCCTTGACGGCGTTGAAGCTTTCTTT. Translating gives CASLDGVEAFF.

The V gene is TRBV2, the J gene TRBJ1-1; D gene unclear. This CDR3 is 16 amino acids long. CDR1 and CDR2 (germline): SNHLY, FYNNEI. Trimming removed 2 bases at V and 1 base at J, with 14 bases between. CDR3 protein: CASSEKFGNRNTEAFF. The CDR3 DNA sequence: TGTGCCAGCAGTGAAAAATTTGGGAACAGGAACACTGAAGCTTTCTTT.

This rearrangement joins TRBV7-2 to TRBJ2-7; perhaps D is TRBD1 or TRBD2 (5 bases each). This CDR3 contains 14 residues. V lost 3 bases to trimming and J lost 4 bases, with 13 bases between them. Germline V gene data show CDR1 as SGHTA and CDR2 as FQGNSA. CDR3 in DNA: TGTGCCAGCAGCTTGGACACCCAGCGGTACGAGCAGTACTTC. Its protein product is CASSLDTQRYEQYF.

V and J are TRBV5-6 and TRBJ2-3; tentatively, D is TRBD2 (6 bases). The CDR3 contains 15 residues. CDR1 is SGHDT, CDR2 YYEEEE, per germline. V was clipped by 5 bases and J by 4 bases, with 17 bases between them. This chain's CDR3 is CASRGEGGGPDTQYF. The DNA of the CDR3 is TGTGCCAGCAGGGGAGAGGGAGGAGGTCCAGATACGCAGTATTTT.

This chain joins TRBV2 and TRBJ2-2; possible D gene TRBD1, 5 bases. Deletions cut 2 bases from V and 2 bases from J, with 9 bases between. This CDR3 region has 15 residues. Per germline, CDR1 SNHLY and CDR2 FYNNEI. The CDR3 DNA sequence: TGTGCCAGCAGTGAACAGGGATTAAACACCGGGGAGCTGTTTTTT. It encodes CASSEQGLNTGELFF. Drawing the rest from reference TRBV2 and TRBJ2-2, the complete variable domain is EPEVTQTPSHQVTQMGQEVILRCVPISNHLYFYWYRQILGQKVEFLVSFYNNEISEKSEIFDDQFSVERPDGSNFTLKIRSTKLEDSAMYFCASSEQGLNTGELFFGEGSRLTVL.

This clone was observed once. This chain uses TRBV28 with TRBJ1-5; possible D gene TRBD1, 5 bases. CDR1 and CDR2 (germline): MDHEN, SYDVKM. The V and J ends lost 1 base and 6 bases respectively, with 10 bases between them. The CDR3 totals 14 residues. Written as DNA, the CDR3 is TGTGCCAGCAGTTTATCCCCAGGGCCTCAGCCCCAGCATTTT. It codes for CASSLSPGPQPQHF.

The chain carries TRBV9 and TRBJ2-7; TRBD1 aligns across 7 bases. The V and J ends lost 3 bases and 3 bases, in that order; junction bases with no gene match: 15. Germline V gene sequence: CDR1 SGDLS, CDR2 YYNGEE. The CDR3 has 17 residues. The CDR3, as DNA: TGTGCCAGCAGCGCCCACCTTTCAGCTCAGGGGGTCTACGAGCAGTACTTC. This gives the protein CASSAHLSAQGVYEQYF.

DNA for the CDR3: TGCGCCAGCAGCCAAGATCGGGTAGCAAGAACTGAAGCTTTCTTT. It specifies CASSQDRVARTEAFF. V gene TRBV4-1 combines with J gene TRBJ1-1; D not resolved. Germline CDR1 MGHRA, CDR2 YSYEKL. The V end lost 0 bases, the J end lost 5 bases, and 13 bases lay between the germline ends. The length of the CDR3 is 15 residues.

The CDR3: CASSLYTGKGTDTQYF. CDR3 nucleotide sequence: TGTGCCAGCAGTTTATACACGGGAAAGGGCACAGATACGCAGTATTTT. The rearrangement joins TRBV27 to TRBJ2-3; the D gene is possibly TRBD2 (5 bases). The V and J ends lost 1 base and 1 base respectively, with 12 bases between them. In germline, CDR1 is MNHEY, CDR2 SMNVEV (reference sequence). The CDR3 spans 16 residues.

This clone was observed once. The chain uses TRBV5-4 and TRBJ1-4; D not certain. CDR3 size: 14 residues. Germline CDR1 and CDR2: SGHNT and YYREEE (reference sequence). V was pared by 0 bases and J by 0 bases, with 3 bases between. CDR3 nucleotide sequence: TGTGCCAGCAGCTTGGATTCAACTAATGAAAAACTGTTTTTT. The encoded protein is CASSLDSTNEKLFF. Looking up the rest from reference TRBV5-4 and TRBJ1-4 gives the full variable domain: ETGVTQSPTHLIKTRGQQVTLRCSSQSGHNTVSWYQQALGQGPQFIFQYYREEENGRGNFPPRFSGLQFPNYSSELNVNALELDDSALYLCASSLDSTNEKLFFGSGTQLSVL.

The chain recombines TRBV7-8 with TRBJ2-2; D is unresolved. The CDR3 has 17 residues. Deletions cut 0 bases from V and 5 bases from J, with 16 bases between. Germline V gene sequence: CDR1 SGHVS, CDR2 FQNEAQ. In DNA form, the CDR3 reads TGTGCCAGCAGCTTAGCAGAGATGGGCGGTAGGACCGGGGAGCTGTTTTTT. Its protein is CASSLAEMGGRTGELFF.

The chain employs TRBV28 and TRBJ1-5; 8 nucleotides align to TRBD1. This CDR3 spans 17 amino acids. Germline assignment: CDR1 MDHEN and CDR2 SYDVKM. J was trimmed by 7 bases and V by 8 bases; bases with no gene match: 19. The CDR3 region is CASASRTTGGPGQPQHF. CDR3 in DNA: TGTGCCAGCGCCAGCAGGACCACAGGGGGTCCCGGCCAGCCCCAGCATTTT. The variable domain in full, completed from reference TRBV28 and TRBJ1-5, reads DVKVTQSSRYLVKRTGEKVFLECVQDMDHENMFWYRQDPGLGLRLIYFSYDVKMKEKGDIPEGYSVSREKKERFSLILESASTNQTSMYLCASASRTTGGPGQPQHFGDGTRLSIL.